This TCR beta chain appears in the sequencing data of a study of Graves' ophthalmopathy and Graves' hyperthyroidism. V was clipped by 3 bases and J by 0 bases; unmatched bases: 12. Germline loops: CDR1 DFQATT, CDR2 SNEGSKA (reference sequence). This CDR3 spans 19 amino acids. RNA transcripts were the source from which TCR beta CDR3 regions were amplified. An opening RT-PCR round employed HTBI primers and preceded a second-round multiplex PCR. TCRdb recomputed calls from the multiplex PCR reads with MiXCR, one row per CDR3 protein. Of just over 600,000 distinct CDR3 sequences in the sample, about a fifth were seen once. Stable hyperthyroidism referred to disease that showed no ophthalmopathy within 18 months of follow-up.

Sequences were obtained from peripheral blood. The sequence derives from a woman under 30 with stable Graves' hyperthyroidism. Some clones in this sample may be carry-over from other donors' samples. This chain connects TRBV20-1 to TRBJ2-7; 15 nucleotides agree with TRBD2. The CDR3, as DNA: TGCAGTGCTAGGGAAGGGGGACTAGCGGGAGGCCCGAGCTCCTACGAGCAGTACTTC. It codes for CSAREGGLAGGPSSYEQYF.